The clone carrying this T cell receptor beta chain has just a few counts. Its specificity is not known. Every isolated RNA sample was fully reverse transcribed, so sequencing captured expressed TCRB transcripts. Sequencing used immunoSEQ multiplex PCR; TCRdb keeps in-frame clones, though not all of them. Here the sample spans hundreds of thousands of clones, approximately 15% being singletons. Sorted cells reached over 95% purity in every population. Looked up from germline, CDR1 is SGHAT and CDR2 is FQNNGV. V lost 4 bases and J lost 1; bases outside the gene matches: 1. The CDR3 covers 15 residues. The sample is drawn from a study of beta chain features in type 1 diabetes. Overall study context: Over all samples combined, 107,917,701 sorted cells were examined. Whole-study results and caveats: Junctions at VDJ sites from type 1 diabetes patients had fewer insertions and more deletions. Researchers reported that naive, central memory and Treg TCRB repertoires appeared more similar in patients than in healthy donors.

The chain uses TRBV11-2 and TRBJ2-1, with 10 bases identical to TRBD2. Sequenced: naive CD4+ T cells from blood. The clonotype comes from a man aged 30-40 years in good health. CDR3 in amino acids: CASSSGLASYNEQFF. DNA for the CDR3: TGTGCCAGCAGCTCGGGACTAGCGTCCTACAATGAGCAGTTCTTC.